The sequence of this T cell receptor beta chain was determined in a study of vaccination and CD4 T cells after COVID-19 (dated 2022 in TCRdb). About the full investigation: SARS-CoV-2 positivity had been established in the convalescent patients by nasal swab PCR, and mild disease was recorded in several of these patients and severe disease in one. The convalescent cohort included six males and four females, with two Hispanic individuals, seven Caucasians, two Asians and one multiracial person. Participants got two doses of the Pfizer-BioNTech BNT162b2 vaccine (n=8) or two doses of the Moderna mRNA-1273 vaccine (n=2). Post-COVID blood samples from convalescent patients were collected a median of around 110 days after diagnosis, with a range of about 35 to 180 days. Post-vaccine blood samples were taken a median of approximately 70 days after the second vaccine dose, with a range of about 13 to 241 days. For three convalescent patients, samples were collected at an early post-vaccination timepoint (day 14) as well as at a late post-vaccination timepoint (days 161 to 241). Culture stimuli were overlapping spike peptide pools from SARS-CoV-2 and from the common cold coronaviruses HCoV-NL63, HCoV-OC43 and HCoV-229E. Control cultures received a CEFX viral epitope pool as the positive control, an HIV-1 Nef peptide pool as the negative control, or no peptide. In roughly 11 COVID-19 convalescent patients and a handful of infection-naive healthy vaccine recipients, the spike-specific CD4+ TCR repertoire before mRNA vaccination was compared with the repertoire after mRNA vaccination. What the study reported, not specific to this receptor: In convalescent patients, a median roughly 83% of post-vaccine SARS-CoV-2-reactive clones were detected only after vaccination, and vaccine-specific priming was suggested by this finding. An increase in the median number of SARS-CoV-2-reactive clonotypes from 20 to 25 after infection to approximately 41 after vaccination was observed, but the change was not found to be significant. Relatively few convalescent patients were included in the study, and early timepoints after natural infection were not analyzed. Of the vaccine-specific clones found in convalescent patients, nearly all (304 of 307) were mono-reactive for SARS-CoV-2 spike instead of being cross-reactive with common cold coronaviruses.

The time point label, as the study defines it: late sampling 161 to 241 days after vaccination in three convalescent patients. The treatment or condition label for this specimen denotes: approximately nine-day PBMC culture with coronavirus spike peptide pools or control peptides (ViraFEST assay). The study used the ViraFEST assay, which expanded antigen-specific T cells with peptide pools and then identified expanded clonotypes by TCR sequencing. The convalescent patients' positive SARS-CoV-2 PCR tests were from March to December 2020, which was before the Alpha, Beta and Delta variants emerged in the United States. Two million PBMCs per well were cultured in IMDM with roughly 5% human AB serum and approximately 9.1 IU/ml IL-2, plus 10 ug/ml peptide pools. On days 3 and 7, half of the culture medium was replaced with fresh IL-2-containing medium. CD4+ T cells were isolated after roughly nine days of culture through negative selection using the EasySep CD4+ T cell isolation kit. Ficoll-Paque Plus gradient centrifugation was used to isolate PBMCs from whole blood, and the isolated PBMCs were then either used fresh or cryopreserved at -140C. Triplicate wells were generally used for each culture condition.

The library was built by means of PCR. At the Johns Hopkins FTIC core, DNA from the cultured CD4+ T cells underwent TCR sequencing with the Oncomine TCR Beta short-read assay. Genomic DNA was extracted from the cultured CD4+ T cells with the QIAamp micro DNA kit. Oncomine TCR Beta libraries made from cultured CD4+ T cells were pooled using unique dual indexes and sequenced on an Illumina iSeq 100. For the original study's pipeline: Non-productive sequences were filtered out, and CDR3s that did not start with C, did not end with F or W, or were shorter than 7 amino acids were discarded. Antigen-specific clonotypes were identified using the MANAFEST web application through comparison of peptide-stimulated wells with reference and other culture wells. For a clone to be called positive, the clone needed an FDR below 0.05, an odds ratio above 5, and a productive frequency above 0.1% in at least two of three replicate wells. A clonotype was classed as cross-reactive if the clonotype showed significant expansion both in SARS-CoV-2 spike wells and in at least one common cold coronavirus spike condition. Using R version 3.6.1, CDR3 homology was evaluated through Levenshtein distances (stringdist) along with unrooted phylogenetic trees (ape). TCRdb's own reprocessing of the public reads used fastp at Q25 and MiXCR and kept productive beta chains. Records with the same CDR3 protein are collapsed into one entry carrying the most frequent genes and DNA. TCRdb's processing, not the study's, gives the V and J calls here. A total of tens of thousands of distinct CDR3 sequences appear in this sample, about 33% of them only once. The ten largest account for over 9.5% of the sample.

Only a few counts were recorded for this clonotype. The specificity of this receptor is unknown. Within one base of it there is no much larger clone, and no base qualities were kept. Sequencing was performed on CD4+ T cells from blood, cultured in vitro, taken about 7 months after SARS-CoV-2 vaccination. The origin of this receptor is a human donor who had recovered from COVID-19.

The sequence in DNA is TGTGCCAGTACCAAGTCACGGCAGAACACTGAAGCTTTCTTT. Translated, this is CASTKSRQNTEAFF. The sequence is built from TRBV19 and TRBJ1-1; no D segment can be confidently identified. Its CDR3 holds 14 amino acids, cysteine through phenylalanine. Only CDR3 DNA is held: 42 bases, read in frame from base 1. V is reduced by 7 bases and J by 1 base, leaving a spacing of 13 bases between them. The germline V gene (reference sequence) sets CDR1 to LNHDA and CDR2 to SQIVND.